Included here is one T cell receptor beta chain sequence, with context. Its target is not known. These data originate in a study of cytomegalovirus exposure and HLA in healthy donors. The PCR employed 60 Vbeta primers together with 13 Jbeta primers. Generated by immunoSEQ multiplex PCR, the TCRdb table keeps only in-frame clones and is missing some. Recorded for this sample: about 190,000 clones. The study, taken as a whole, reports: The study listed roughly 160 cytomegalovirus-associated TCR beta chains.

CDR1 and CDR2 (germline): MNHEY, SVGAGI. There are 13 residues in the CDR3. The germline V and J ends were trimmed by 5 bases and 6 bases, with 13 bases remaining between them. The rearrangement joins TRBV6-5 to TRBJ1-2, with D perhaps matching TRBD1 (6 bases). The specimen sequenced was PBMCs. The TCR was taken from a woman aged 25 to 39 in good health and CMV-seropositive. CDR3 coding DNA: TGTGCCAGCAGTGTGGACAGTAATGATGGCTACACCTTC. Protein sequence: CASSVDSNDGYTF.